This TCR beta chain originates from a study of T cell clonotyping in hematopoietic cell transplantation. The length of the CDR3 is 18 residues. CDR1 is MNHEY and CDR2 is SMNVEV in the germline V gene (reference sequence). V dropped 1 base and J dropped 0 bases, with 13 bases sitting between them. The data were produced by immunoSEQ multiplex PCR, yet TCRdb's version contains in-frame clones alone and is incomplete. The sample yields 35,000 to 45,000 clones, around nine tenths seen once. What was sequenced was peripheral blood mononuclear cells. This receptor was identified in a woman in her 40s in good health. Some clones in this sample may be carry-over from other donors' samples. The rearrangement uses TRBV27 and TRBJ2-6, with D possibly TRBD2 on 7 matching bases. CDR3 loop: CASSLWGGGYSGANVLTF. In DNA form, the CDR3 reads TGTGCCAGCAGTTTATGGGGAGGGGGATACTCTGGGGCCAACGTCCTGACTTTC. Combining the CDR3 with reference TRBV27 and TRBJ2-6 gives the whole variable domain EAQVTQNPRYLITVTGKKLTVTCSQNMNHEYMSWYRQDPGLGLRQIYYSMNVEVTDKGDVPEGYKVSRKEKRNFPLILESPSPNQTSLYFCASSLWGGGYSGANVLTFGAGSRLTVL.